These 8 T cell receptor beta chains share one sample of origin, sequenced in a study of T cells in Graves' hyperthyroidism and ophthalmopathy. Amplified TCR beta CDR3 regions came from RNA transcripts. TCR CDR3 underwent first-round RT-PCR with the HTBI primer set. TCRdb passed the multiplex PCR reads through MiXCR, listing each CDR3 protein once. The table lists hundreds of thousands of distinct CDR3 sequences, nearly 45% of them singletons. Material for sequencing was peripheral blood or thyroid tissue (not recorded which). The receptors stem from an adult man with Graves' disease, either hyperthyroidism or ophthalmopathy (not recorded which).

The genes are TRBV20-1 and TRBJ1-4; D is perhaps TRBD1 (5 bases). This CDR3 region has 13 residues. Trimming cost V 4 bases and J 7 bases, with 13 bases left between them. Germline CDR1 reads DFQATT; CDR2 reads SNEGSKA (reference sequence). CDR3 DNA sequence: TGCAGTGCTATCATGGGGGGGGGTGAAAAACTGTTTTTT. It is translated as CSAIMGGGEKLFF.

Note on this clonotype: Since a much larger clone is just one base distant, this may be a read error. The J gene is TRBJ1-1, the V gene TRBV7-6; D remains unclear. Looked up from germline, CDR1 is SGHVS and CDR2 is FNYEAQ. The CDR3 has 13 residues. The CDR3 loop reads CASSPRLDTEASF. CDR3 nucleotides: TGTGCCAGCAGCCCCCGGCTAGACACTGAAGCTTCCTTT.

The CDR3 nucleotides are TGTGCCAGCAGCTTAGTGAAAGGGGGTGTGAGCGAGCAGTACTTC. This sequence encodes CASSLVKGGVSEQYF. The chain carries TRBV7-8 and TRBJ2-7; TRBD1 might be the D (6 bases). Germline values: CDR1 SGHVS, CDR2 FQNEAQ. The V end was cut by 1 base, the J end by 6 bases, with 16 bases between. The CDR3 has 15 amino acids. The entire variable domain, with the rest obtained from reference TRBV7-8 and TRBJ2-7, is as follows: GAGVSQSPRYKVAKRGQDVALRCDPISGHVSLFWYQQALGQGPEFLTYFQNEAQLDKSGLPSDRFFAERPEGSVSTLKIQRTQQEDSAVYLCASSLVKGGVSEQYFGPGTRLTVT.

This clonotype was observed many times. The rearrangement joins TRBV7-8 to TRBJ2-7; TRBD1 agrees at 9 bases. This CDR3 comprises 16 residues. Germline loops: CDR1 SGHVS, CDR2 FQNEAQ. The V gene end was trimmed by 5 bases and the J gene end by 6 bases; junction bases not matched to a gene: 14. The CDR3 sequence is CASSHGPGQGGGEQYF. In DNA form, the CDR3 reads TGTGCCAGCAGCCACGGACCGGGACAGGGCGGCGGCGAGCAGTACTTC. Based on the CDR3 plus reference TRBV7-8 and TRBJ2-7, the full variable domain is GAGVSQSPRYKVAKRGQDVALRCDPISGHVSLFWYQQALGQGPEFLTYFQNEAQLDKSGLPSDRFFAERPEGSVSTLKIQRTQQEDSAVYLCASSHGPGQGGGEQYFGPGTRLTVT.

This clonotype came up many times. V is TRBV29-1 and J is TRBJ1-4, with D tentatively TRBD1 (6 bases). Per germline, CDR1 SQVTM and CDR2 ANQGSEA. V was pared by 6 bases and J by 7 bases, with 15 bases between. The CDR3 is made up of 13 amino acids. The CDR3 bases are TGCAGCGTCGCAGGGGTAGGAGGTGAAAAACTGTTTTTT. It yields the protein CSVAGVGGEKLFF.

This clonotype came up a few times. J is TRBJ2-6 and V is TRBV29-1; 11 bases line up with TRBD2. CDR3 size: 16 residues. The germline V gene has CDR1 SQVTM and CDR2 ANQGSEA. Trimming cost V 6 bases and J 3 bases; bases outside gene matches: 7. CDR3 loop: CSVQLAGAGGANVLTF. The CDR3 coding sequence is TGCAGCGTCCAACTAGCGGGAGCGGGTGGGGCCAACGTCCTGACTTTC.

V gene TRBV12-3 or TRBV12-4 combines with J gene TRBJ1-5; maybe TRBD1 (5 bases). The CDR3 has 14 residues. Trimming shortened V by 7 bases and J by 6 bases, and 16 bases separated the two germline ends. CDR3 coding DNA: TGTGCCAGCAACCGAATACAGGCAGGTCAGCCCCAGCATTTT. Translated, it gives CASNRIQAGQPQHF.

The CDR3 region is CASSSYGQGACSYEQYF. The CDR3, as DNA: TGTGCCAGCAGCTCCTATGGACAGGGGGCATGCTCCTACGAGCAGTACTTC. This chain connects TRBV7-8 to TRBJ2-7; 11 bases line up with TRBD1. The CDR3 consists of 17 residues. Germline-derived CDR1 and CDR2 are SGHVS and FQNEAQ. V lost 4 bases and J lost 0; bases outside the gene matches: 8.